This TCR beta chain was obtained from a study of blood T cell repertoires in COVID-19. Study background: COVID-19 samples from acute and convalescent phases originated in the United States, Italy and Spain. Sample material is recorded as cDNA or gDNA derived from T cells, B-cell-depleted T cells, or PBMCs.

V lost 2 bases to trimming and J lost 14 bases; unmatched junction nucleotides: 15. Germline-derived CDR1 and CDR2 are SGHTA and FQGNSA. The CDR3 extends over 15 amino acids. Study processing details: Estimated nucleated cell counts came from reference gene primer amplification. Clones were read by immunoSEQ multiplex PCR, and TCRdb kept only the in-frame ones, dropping some. That table is the source of V, J and clone size, and D and trimming were worked out from the DNA. Of hundreds of thousands of clones in the sample, more than 70% were seen once. Seattle patients were enrolled during active infection and followed longitudinally.

Sequencing was done on a sample of peripheral blood. This TCR was recovered from a woman aged 70-85 years with COVID-19, enrolled during active disease. This chain connects TRBV7-2 to TRBJ2-3, with 8 positions matching TRBD2. CDR3 in DNA: TGTGCCAGCAGCTTATGGCCGCGGGGGGCGGGGGAGGTGTATTTT. Its protein is CASSLWPRGAGEVYF.